This T cell receptor beta chain was sequenced during a study of T cell changes during pregnancy in multiple sclerosis. TCRdb's table, derived via immunoSEQ multiplex PCR, lists solely in-frame clones and lacks some. This table holds roughly 100,000 clones, roughly 90% found once. J gave up 7 bases and V 5 bases, and 11 bases lay outside the gene matches. The length of the CDR3 is 16 residues. The germline CDR1 and CDR2 sequences are LNHDA and SQIVND (reference sequence). The J gene is TRBJ2-1, the V gene TRBV19; TRBD2 agrees at 10 bases. This clonotype originated in a female donor with multiple sclerosis, enrolled in a pregnancy study. Sequences were derived from peripheral blood, sampled after pregnancy. Written as DNA, the CDR3 is TGTGCCAGTAGTCCGGGTGCTAGCGGGGGCCCAAATGAGCAGTTCTTC. Translation gives CASSPGASGGPNEQFF.